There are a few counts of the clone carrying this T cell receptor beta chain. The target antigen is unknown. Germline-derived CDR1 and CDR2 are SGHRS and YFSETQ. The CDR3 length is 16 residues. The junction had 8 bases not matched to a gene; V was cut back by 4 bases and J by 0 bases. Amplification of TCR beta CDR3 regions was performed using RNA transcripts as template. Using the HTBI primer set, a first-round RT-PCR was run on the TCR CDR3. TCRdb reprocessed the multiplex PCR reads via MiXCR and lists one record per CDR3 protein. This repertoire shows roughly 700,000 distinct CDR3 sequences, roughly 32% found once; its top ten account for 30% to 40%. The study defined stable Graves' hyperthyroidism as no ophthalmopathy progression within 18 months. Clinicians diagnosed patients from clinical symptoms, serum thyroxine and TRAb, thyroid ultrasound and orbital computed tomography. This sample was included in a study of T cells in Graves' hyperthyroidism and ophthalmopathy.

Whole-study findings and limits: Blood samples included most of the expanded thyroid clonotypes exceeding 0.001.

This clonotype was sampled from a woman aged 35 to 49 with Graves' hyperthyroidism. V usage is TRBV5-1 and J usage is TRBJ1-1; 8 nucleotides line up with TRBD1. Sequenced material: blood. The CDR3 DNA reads TGCGCCAGCAGCACCGGACAGGGTGGGGTGAACACTGAAGCTTTCTTT. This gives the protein CASSTGQGGVNTEAFF.